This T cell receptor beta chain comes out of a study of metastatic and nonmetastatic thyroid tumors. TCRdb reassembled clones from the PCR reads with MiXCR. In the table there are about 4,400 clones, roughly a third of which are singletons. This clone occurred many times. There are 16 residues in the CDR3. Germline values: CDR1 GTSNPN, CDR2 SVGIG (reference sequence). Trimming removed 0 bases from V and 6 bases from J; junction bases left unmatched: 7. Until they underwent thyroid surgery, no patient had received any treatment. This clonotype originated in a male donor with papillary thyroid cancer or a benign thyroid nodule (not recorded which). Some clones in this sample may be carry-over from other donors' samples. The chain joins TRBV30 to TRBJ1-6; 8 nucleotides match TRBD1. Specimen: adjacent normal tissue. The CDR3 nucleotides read TGTGCCTGGAGTGTACCGGGAACAGGGGGTAATTCACCCCTCCACTTT. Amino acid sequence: CAWSVPGTGGNSPLHF.